This T cell receptor (beta chain) was recovered during a study of T-cell memory formation after mild COVID-19. Study-level information: TCR clusters showed largely donor specificity.

Broader study findings: Pre-infection memory already had some responding clones, implying cross-reactive memory joined.

This clonotype was seen more than once but under ten times. Its antigen remains unknown. V lost 0 bases and J 0 bases, leaving 8 bases between the germline ends. Germline CDR1 LNHNV, CDR2 YYDKDF (reference sequence). The CDR3 consists of 15 residues. Constant-segment primers and 5'RACE yielded cDNA libraries for TCR alpha and TCR beta, each carrying sample barcodes and UMIs. TCRdb redid the calling of the 5' RACE reads with MiXCR, one entry per CDR3 protein. The sample yields approximately 490,000 distinct CDR3 sequences, around 20% seen once. Sequencing used PBMCs or a T cell subset sorted from them (not recorded which). The origin of this receptor is an adult woman who had mild COVID-19 (a few samples of this study predate the infection). Cell type and time point are not known. The chain joins TRBV15 to TRBJ1-2, with D unresolved. CDR3 sequence reads: CATSRDRTANYGYTF. In DNA form, the CDR3 reads TGTGCCACCAGCAGAGATAGGACGGCTAACTATGGCTACACCTTC.